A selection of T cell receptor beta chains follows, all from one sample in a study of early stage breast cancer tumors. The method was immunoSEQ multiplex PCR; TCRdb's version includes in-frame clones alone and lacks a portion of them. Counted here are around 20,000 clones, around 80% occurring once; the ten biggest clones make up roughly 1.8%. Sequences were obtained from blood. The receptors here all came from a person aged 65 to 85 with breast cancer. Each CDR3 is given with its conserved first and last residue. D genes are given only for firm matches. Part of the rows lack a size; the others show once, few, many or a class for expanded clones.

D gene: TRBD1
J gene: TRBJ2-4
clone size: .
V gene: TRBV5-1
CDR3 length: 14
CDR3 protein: CASSSTTGGIIQYF
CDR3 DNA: TGCGCCAGCAGCTCGACTACAGGGGGAATCATTCAGTACTTC

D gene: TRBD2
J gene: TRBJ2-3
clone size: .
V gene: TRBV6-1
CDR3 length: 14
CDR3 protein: CASSAAGNTDTQYF
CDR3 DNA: TGTGCCAGCAGCGCAGCGGGGAACACAGATACGCAGTATTTT

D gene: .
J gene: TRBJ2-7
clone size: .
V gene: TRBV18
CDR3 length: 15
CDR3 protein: CASSPSGGDVYEQYF
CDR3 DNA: TGTGCCAGCTCACCAAGCGGCGGAGACGTCTACGAGCAGTACTTC

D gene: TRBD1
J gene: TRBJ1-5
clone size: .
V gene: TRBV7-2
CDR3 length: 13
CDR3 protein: CASSLAYRGPQHF
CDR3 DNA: TGTGCCAGCAGCTTAGCGTACAGGGGGCCCCAGCATTTT

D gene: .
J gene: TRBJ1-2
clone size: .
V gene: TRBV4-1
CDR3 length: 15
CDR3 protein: CASSQVAGNNYGYTF
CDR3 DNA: TGCGCCAGCAGCCAAGTAGCAGGGAATAACTATGGCTACACCTTC

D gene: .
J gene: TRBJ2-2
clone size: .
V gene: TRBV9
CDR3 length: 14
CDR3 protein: CASRRQANTGELFF
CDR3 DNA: TGTGCCAGCAGGAGACAGGCGAACACCGGGGAGCTGTTTTTT

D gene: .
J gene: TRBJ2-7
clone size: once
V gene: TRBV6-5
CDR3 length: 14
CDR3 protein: CATQRGGSSYEQYF
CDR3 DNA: TGTGCCACCCAGAGAGGGGGTAGCTCCTACGAGCAGTACTTC

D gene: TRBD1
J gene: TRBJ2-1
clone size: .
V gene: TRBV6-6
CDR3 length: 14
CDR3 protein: CASSRTGPNNEQFF
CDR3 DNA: TGTGCCAGCAGCCGGACAGGGCCGAACAATGAGCAGTTCTTC

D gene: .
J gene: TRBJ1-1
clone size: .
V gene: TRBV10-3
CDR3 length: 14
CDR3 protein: CAISEWGVNTEAFF
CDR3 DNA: TGTGCCATCAGTGAGTGGGGGGTGAACACTGAAGCTTTCTTT

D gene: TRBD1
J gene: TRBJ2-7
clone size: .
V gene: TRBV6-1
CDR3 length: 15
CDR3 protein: CASSSRDRAPYEQYF
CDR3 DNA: TGTGCCAGCAGTTCAAGAGACAGGGCTCCCTACGAGCAGTACTTC

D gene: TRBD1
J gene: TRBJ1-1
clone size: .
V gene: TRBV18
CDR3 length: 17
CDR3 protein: CASSQSPGTGLNTEAFF
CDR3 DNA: TGTGCCAGCTCACAGAGTCCCGGGACAGGATTGAACACTGAAGCTTTCTTT

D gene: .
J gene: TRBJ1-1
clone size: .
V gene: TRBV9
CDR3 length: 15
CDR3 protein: CASSVDRSGISFPFF
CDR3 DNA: TGTGCCAGCAGCGTAGATAGGTCAGGGATTAGTTTCCCTTTCTTT

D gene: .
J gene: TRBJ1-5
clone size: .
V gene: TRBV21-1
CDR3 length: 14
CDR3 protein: CASSPDRREQPQHF
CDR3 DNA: TGTGCCAGCAGCCCCGACAGACGTGAGCAGCCCCAGCATTTT

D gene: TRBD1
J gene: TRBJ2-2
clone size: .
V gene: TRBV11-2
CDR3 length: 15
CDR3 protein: CASSLGTANTGELFF
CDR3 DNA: TGTGCCAGCAGCCTAGGGACAGCCAACACCGGGGAGCTGTTTTTT

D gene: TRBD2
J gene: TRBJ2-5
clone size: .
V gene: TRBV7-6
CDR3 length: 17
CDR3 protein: CASSLGVLAGLQETQYF
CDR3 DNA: TGTGCCAGCAGCTTAGGGGTACTAGCGGGGCTACAAGAGACCCAGTACTTC

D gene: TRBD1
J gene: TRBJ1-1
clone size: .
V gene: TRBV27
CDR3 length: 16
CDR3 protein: CATTRSPGTGNTEAFF
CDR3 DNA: TGTGCCACCACACGAAGTCCCGGGACAGGGAACACTGAAGCTTTCTTT

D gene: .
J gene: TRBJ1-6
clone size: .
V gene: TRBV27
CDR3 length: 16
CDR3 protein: CASRLQGNTYNSPLHF
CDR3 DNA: TGTGCCAGCAGGCTACAGGGTAATACCTATAATTCACCCCTCCACTTT